A selection of T cell receptor beta chains follows, all from one sample in a study of cytomegalovirus exposure and HLA in healthy donors. Clones were read by immunoSEQ multiplex PCR, and TCRdb kept only the in-frame ones, dropping some. The table has about 69,000 clones, approximately 74% seen once. Sequencing input: PBMCs. All receptors derive from a woman aged 25 to 39 in good health and CMV-seropositive. CDR3s include the opening cysteine and the closing phenylalanine or tryptophan. Fields, in order: clone size, V gene, D gene, J gene, CDR3 DNA, CDR3 protein. D genes are given only for firm matches. The size of a clone is reported for some rows only, either as once, few or many, or as a class for expanded clones.

clone_size: .
v_call: TRBV5-1
d_call: .
j_call: TRBJ2-2
cdr3_nt: TGCGCCAGCAGCTTGGGAGTGACCGGGGAGCTGTTTTTT
cdr3_aa: CASSLGVTGELFF

clone_size: .
v_call: TRBV2
d_call: .
j_call: TRBJ1-5
cdr3_nt: TGTGCCAGCAGCGCTATACGGACAGTATCTAGCAATCAGCCCCAGCATTTT
cdr3_aa: CASSAIRTVSSNQPQHF

clone_size: .
v_call: TRBV4-1
d_call: .
j_call: TRBJ2-3
cdr3_nt: TGCGCCAGCAGCCCACATGGGACTGCGACGGATACGCAGTATTTT
cdr3_aa: CASSPHGTATDTQYF

clone_size: .
v_call: TRBV7-9
d_call: TRBD1
j_call: TRBJ1-4
cdr3_nt: TGTGCCAGCAGTCGACAGGGGATGAGGCCTAATGAAAAACTGTTTTTT
cdr3_aa: CASSRQGMRPNEKLFF

clone_size: .
v_call: TRBV2
d_call: .
j_call: TRBJ1-5
cdr3_nt: TGTGCCAGCAACTTACGAAATCAGCCCCAGCATTTT
cdr3_aa: CASNLRNQPQHF

clone_size: .
v_call: TRBV6-1
d_call: .
j_call: TRBJ1-1
cdr3_nt: TGTGCCAGCAGTGAAGGGGGAGGGGGAGGCACTGAAGCTTTCTTT
cdr3_aa: CASSEGGGGGTEAFF

clone_size: .
v_call: TRBV6-5
d_call: .
j_call: TRBJ2-7
cdr3_nt: TGTGCCAGCAGTAATACTAGAGACGAGCAGTACTTC
cdr3_aa: CASSNTRDEQYF

clone_size: .
v_call: TRBV29-1
d_call: TRBD1
j_call: TRBJ1-1
cdr3_nt: TGCAGCGTTCCGGGACAGGGGGCATTTGCTGAAGCTTTCTTT
cdr3_aa: CSVPGQGAFAEAFF

clone_size: .
v_call: TRBV5-1
d_call: TRBD2
j_call: TRBJ2-3
cdr3_nt: TGCGCCAGCAGCTTGTCCGGGACTAGTTTCACAGATACGCAGTATTTT
cdr3_aa: CASSLSGTSFTDTQYF

clone_size: .
v_call: TRBV29-1
d_call: TRBD1
j_call: TRBJ1-2
cdr3_nt: TGCAGCGTTGAAGGGGGGACAGGGGGTGGCTACACCTTC
cdr3_aa: CSVEGGTGGGYTF

clone_size: .
v_call: TRBV2
d_call: .
j_call: TRBJ1-1
cdr3_nt: TGTGCCAGCACCAATCGGGGGGGATTGACTGAAGCTTTCTTT
cdr3_aa: CASTNRGGLTEAFF

clone_size: few
v_call: TRBV10-3
d_call: TRBD1
j_call: TRBJ2-5
cdr3_nt: TGTGCCATCAGGCCGGGACAGCGACACGAAGAGACCCAGTACTTC
cdr3_aa: CAIRPGQRHEETQYF

clone_size: .
v_call: TRBV27
d_call: TRBD1
j_call: TRBJ2-2
cdr3_nt: TGTGCCAGCGACAGGGGACCCGGGGAGCTGTTTTTT
cdr3_aa: CASDRGPGELFF

clone_size: .
v_call: TRBV18
d_call: TRBD2
j_call: TRBJ2-1
cdr3_nt: TGTGCCAGCTCACCCGGGACTAGCGGCAATGAGCAGTTCTTC
cdr3_aa: CASSPGTSGNEQFF

clone_size: once
v_call: TRBV20-1
d_call: .
j_call: TRBJ2-7
cdr3_nt: TGCAGTGCTAGAGAAGCTTTCGAGCAGTACTTC
cdr3_aa: CSAREAFEQYF

clone_size: .
v_call: TRBV7-9
d_call: TRBD1
j_call: TRBJ2-1
cdr3_nt: TGTGCCAGCAGCCCCACAGGGGACATGAACGATGAGCAGTTCTTC
cdr3_aa: CASSPTGDMNDEQFF

clone_size: .
v_call: TRBV5-4
d_call: .
j_call: TRBJ2-7
cdr3_nt: TGTGCCAGCAGCTTGGCAGGAGGAATTCTCTACGAGCAGTACTTC
cdr3_aa: CASSLAGGILYEQYF